The next 5 T cell receptor beta chains were all read from a single sample in a study of a mutant IDH1 vaccine in newly diagnosed glioma. The method was immunoSEQ multiplex PCR; TCRdb's version includes in-frame clones alone and lacks a portion of them. Among approximately 81,000 clones, roughly 85% were seen once, and the ten largest hold about 2.2%. Time point here: week 23, last vaccination. Each vaccine dose was 300 ug of mutant IDH1 20-mer peptide, with topical imiquimod. These TCRs are of unknown antigen specificity. The sequences come from PBMCs, collected from a glioma patient whose treatment included an IDH1 peptide vaccine. Receptors were obtained from a man aged 25-40 years with glioma. Some clones in this sample may be carry-over from other donors' samples.

This clone was counted between two and nine times. The V call is TRBV6-6, the J call TRBJ1-1; D not resolved. The CDR3 has 13 residues. Germline CDR1 reads MNHNY; CDR2 reads SVGAGI (reference sequence). V was trimmed by 6 bases and J by 4 bases, leaving 12 bases between them. CDR3 sequence: CASSLLGPTEAFF. The CDR3 nucleotides read TGTGCCAGCAGCCTACTAGGACCCACTGAAGCTTTCTTT.

The CDR3 loop is CAISESGERGTYEQYF. As DNA, the CDR3 is TGTGCCATCAGTGAGTCAGGCGAGCGGGGGACCTACGAGCAGTACTTC. The V gene is TRBV10-3, the J gene TRBJ2-7; 8 bases are shared with TRBD2. CDR3 size: 16 residues. After removal of 0 bases from V and 2 bases from J, the junction contained 6 bases not matched to a gene. Per germline, CDR1 ENHRY and CDR2 SYGVKD.

The chain's CDR3 is CASSLGGTVLNEQFF. In DNA, the CDR3 is TGCGCCAGCAGCTTGGGCGGGACAGTCCTCAATGAGCAGTTCTTC. The chain joins TRBV5-1 to TRBJ2-1; D may be TRBD1 (7 bases). Germline V lookup: CDR1 SGHRS, CDR2 YFSETQ. This CDR3 contains 15 residues. The V end lost 0 bases, the J end lost 6 bases, and 13 bases lay between the germline ends.

Only one count was recorded for this clone. The rearrangement joins TRBV2 to TRBJ2-7; D remains ambiguous. Germline V CDR1 and CDR2: SNHLY, FYNNEI. CDR3 length: 12 amino acids. V lost 4 bases to trimming and J lost 4 bases, with 8 bases between them. CDR3 nucleotide sequence: TGTGCCAGCAGTGGAGGCAGGTACGAGCAGTACTTC. It codes for CASSGGRYEQYF.

The chain recombines TRBV30 with TRBJ2-6; tentative D call: TRBD1 (6 bases). The germline V gene has CDR1 GTSNPN and CDR2 SVGIG (reference sequence). Trimming left V 3 bases short and J 0 bases short, with 9 bases between. The length of the CDR3 is 15 residues. DNA for the CDR3: TGTGCCTGGAGCCTAGGGGGCTCTGGGGCCAACGTCCTGACTTTC. Encoded protein: CAWSLGGSGANVLTF.